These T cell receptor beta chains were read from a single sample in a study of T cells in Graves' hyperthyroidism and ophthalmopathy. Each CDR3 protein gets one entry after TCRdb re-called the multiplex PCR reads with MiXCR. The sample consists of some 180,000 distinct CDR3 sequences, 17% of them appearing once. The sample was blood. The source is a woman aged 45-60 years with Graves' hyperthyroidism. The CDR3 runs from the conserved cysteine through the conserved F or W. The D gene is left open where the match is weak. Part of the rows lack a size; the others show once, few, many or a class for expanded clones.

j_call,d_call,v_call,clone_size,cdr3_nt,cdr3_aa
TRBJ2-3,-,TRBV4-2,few,TGTGCCAGCAGCCAAGATCCCCAGGGCACAGATACGCAGTATTTT,CASSQDPQGTDTQYF
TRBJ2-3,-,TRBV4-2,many,TGTGCCAGCAGCCAAGAACACCCCCAGCCAGATACGCAGTATTTT,CASSQEHPQPDTQYF
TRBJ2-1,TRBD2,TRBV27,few,TGTGCCAGCAGTCCCCCACTAGCGGGCGCCTACAATGAGCAGTTCTTC,CASSPPLAGAYNEQFF
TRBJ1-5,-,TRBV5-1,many,TGCGCCAGCAGCTTGGGCCCCAATAGCAATCAGCCCCAGCATTTT,CASSLGPNSNQPQHF
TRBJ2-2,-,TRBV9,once,TGTGCCAGCAGCGTAGTACCCGGCACCGGGGAGCTGTTTTTT,CASSVVPGTGELFF
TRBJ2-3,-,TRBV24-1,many,TGTGCCACCAGTGACTCCTCACTAGCAGATACGCAGTATTTT,CATSDSSLADTQYF
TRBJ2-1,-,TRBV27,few,TGTGCCAGCAGTTTAGCGGGCAACTCCTACAATGAGCAGTTCTTC,CASSLAGNSYNEQFF
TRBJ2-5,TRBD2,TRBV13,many,TGTGCCAGCAGCTTAGTAGGCCTAGCGGGATTGCCAGACTTC,CASSLVGLAGLPDF
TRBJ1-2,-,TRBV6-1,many,TGTGCCAGCAGTGAAATCTTAGGCTACACCTTC,CASSEILGYTF
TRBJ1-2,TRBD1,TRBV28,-,TGTGCCAGCACAAGGGGGCCGAGCTATGGCTACACCTTC,CASTRGPSYGYTF
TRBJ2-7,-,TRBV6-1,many,TGTGCCAGCAGTGAAAGGGGTTTTGGGACGGGGGAGCAGTACTTC,CASSERGFGTGEQYF
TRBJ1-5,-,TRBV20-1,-,TGCAGTGCTTTGCGTCCGGGACTCAATAGCAATCAGCCCCAGCATTTT,CSALRPGLNSNQPQHF
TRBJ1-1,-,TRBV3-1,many,TGTGCCAGCAGCCAATCCCTAGGGGGCACTGAAGCTTTCTTT,CASSQSLGGTEAFF
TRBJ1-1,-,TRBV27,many,TGTGCCAGCAGTCCTATTGGCAAGGGGCCCCGCACTGAAGCTTTCTTT,CASSPIGKGPRTEAFF
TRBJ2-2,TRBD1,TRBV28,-,TGTGCCAGCAGTCGCTTACTAAGACAGGGAGACACCGGGGAGCTGTTTTTT,CASSRLLRQGDTGELFF
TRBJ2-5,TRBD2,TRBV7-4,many,TGTGCCAGCAGCCTGGGGGTAGCGGGAATTGGAGAGACCCAGTACTTC,CASSLGVAGIGETQYF
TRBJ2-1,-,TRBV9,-,TGTGCCAGCAGCGTAGTTGGGGGATTGGGCAATGAGCAGTTCTTC,CASSVVGGLGNEQFF
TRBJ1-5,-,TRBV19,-,TGTGCCAGTAGTGCCTCCAGGCAGGGGAATCAGCCCCAGCATTTT,CASSASRQGNQPQHF
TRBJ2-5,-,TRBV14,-,TGTGCCAGCAGCCAAGATGGGTTGCAATTCTCTAGGGGAGAGACCCAGTACTTC,CASSQDGLQFSRGETQYF
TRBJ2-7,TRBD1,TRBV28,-,TGTGCCAGCAGGAATACAGGGGGTAGGCCCGAGCAGTACTTC,CASRNTGGRPEQYF
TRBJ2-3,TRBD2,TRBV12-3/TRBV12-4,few,TGTGCCAGCAGTTCTTGGACTAGCGGGATGGCAGATACGCAGTATTTT,CASSSWTSGMADTQYF
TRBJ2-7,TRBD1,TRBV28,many,TGTGCCAGCAGTTTATATTGGCAGGGGGCGAGCGAGCAGTACTTC,CASSLYWQGASEQYF
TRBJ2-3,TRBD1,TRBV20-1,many,TGCAGCCTTTCGGGACAGGGGATCACAGATACGCAGTATTTT,CSLSGQGITDTQYF
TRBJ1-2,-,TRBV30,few,TGTGCCTGGATACCCGGAGAGATTGGCTACACCTTC,CAWIPGEIGYTF
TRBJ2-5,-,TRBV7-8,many,TGTGCCAGCAGCTTTCACACACAAGAGACCCAGTACTTC,CASSFHTQETQYF
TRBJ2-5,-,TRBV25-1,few,TGTGCCAGCAGTGACACGGGAGTGTTGTACTTC,CASSDTGVLYF
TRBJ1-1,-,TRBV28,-,TGTGCCAGCAGTTTCCGGACAGCCCTGAACACTGAAGCTTTCTTT,CASSFRTALNTEAFF
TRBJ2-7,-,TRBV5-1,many,TGCGCCAGCAGCTTGGAACTAACCTACGAGCAGTACTTC,CASSLELTYEQYF
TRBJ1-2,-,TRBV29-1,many,TGCAGCGTTGTTGAATGGTTCGACAGATCTAACTATGGCTACACCTTC,CSVVEWFDRSNYGYTF
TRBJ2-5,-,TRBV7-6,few,TGTGCCAGCAGCTTAGCGCGAGGACCGGGGGCGGAGACCCAGTACTTC,CASSLARGPGAETQYF
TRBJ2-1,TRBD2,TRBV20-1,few,TGCAGTGCCCAGGGACTAGGTGAACCTAATGAGCAGTTCTTC,CSAQGLGEPNEQFF